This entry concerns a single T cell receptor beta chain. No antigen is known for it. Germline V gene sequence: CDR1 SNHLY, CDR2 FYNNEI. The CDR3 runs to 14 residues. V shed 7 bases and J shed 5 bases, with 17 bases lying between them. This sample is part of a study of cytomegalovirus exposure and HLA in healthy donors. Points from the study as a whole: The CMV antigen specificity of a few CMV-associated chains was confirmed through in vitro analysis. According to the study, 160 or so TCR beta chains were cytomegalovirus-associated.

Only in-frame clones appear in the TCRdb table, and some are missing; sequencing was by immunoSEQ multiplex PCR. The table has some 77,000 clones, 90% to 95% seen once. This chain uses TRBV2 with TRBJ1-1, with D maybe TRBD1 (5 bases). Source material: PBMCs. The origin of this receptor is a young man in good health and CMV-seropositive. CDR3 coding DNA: TGTGCCAGCAAGAGGCAGCAGGGTAGTACTGAAGCTTTCTTT. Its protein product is CASKRQQGSTEAFF.